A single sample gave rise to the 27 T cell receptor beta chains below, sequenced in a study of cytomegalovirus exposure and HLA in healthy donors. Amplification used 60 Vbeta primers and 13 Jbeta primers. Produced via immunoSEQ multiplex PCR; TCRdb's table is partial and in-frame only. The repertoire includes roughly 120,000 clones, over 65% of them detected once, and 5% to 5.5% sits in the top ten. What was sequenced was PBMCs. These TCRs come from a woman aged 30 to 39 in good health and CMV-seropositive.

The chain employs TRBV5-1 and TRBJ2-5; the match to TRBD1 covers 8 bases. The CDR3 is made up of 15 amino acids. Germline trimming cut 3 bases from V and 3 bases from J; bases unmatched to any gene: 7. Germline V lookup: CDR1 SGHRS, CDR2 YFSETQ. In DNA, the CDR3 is TGCGCCAGCAGCTCTTTCCCGGGACAGGAAGAGACCCAGTACTTC. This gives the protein CASSSFPGQEETQYF. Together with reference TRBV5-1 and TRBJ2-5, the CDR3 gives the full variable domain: KAGVTQTPRYLIKTRGQQVTLSCSPISGHRSVSWYQQTPGQGLQFLFEYFSETQRNKGNFPGRFSGRQFSNSRSEMNVSTLELGDSALYLCASSSFPGQEETQYFGPGTRLLVL.

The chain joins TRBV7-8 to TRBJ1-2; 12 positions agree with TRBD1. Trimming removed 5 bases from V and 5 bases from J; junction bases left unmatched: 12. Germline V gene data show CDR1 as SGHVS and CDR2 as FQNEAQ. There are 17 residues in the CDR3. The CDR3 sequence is CASSPDGTGGLGYGYTF. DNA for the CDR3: TGTGCCAGCAGCCCCGACGGGACAGGGGGCTTGGGATATGGCTACACCTTC.

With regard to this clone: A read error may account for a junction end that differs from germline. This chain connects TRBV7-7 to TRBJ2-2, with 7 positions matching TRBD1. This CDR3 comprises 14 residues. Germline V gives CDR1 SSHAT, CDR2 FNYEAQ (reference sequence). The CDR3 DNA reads TGTGCTAGCAGTGGGACAGCCGGACCCGGGGAGCTGTTTTTT. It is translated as CASSGTAGPGELFF.

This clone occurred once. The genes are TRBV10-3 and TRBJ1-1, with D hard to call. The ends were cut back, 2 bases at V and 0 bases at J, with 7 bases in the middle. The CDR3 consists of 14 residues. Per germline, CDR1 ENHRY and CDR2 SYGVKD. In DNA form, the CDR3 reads TGTGCCATCAGTGAGCATCTAATGAACACTGAAGCTTTCTTT. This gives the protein CAISEHLMNTEAFF.

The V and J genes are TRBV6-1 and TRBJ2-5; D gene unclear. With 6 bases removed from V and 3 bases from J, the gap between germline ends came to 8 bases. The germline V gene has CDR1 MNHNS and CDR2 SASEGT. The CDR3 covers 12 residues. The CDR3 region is CASRLVEETQYF. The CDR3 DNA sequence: TGTGCCAGCAGGCTGGTAGAAGAGACCCAGTACTTC.

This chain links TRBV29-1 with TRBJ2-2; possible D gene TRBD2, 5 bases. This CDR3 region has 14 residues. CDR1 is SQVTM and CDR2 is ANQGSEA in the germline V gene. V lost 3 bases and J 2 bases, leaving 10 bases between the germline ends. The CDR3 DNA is TGCAGCGTTGAGTCCGGGGTCAACACCGGGGAGCTGTTTTTT. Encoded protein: CSVESGVNTGELFF.

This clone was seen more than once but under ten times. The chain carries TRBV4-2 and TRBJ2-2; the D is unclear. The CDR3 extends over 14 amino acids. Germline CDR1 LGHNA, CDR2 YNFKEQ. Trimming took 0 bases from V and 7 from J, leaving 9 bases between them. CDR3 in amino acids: CASSQDIAGGELFF. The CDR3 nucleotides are TGTGCCAGCAGCCAAGACATAGCCGGCGGGGAGCTGTTTTTT.

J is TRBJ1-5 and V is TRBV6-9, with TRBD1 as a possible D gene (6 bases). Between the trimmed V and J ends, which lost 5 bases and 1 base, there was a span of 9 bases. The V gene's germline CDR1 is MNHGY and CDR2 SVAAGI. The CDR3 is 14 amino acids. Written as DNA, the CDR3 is TGTGCCAGCAGTAACAGGGAAAGCAATCAGCCCCAGCATTTT. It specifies CASSNRESNQPQHF.

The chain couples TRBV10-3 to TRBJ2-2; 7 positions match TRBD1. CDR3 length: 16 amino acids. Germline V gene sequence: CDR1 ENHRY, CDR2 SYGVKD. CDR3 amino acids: CAGTRRDSANTGELFF. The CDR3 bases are TGTGCAGGCACCCGAAGGGACAGTGCGAACACCGGGGAGCTGTTTTTT.

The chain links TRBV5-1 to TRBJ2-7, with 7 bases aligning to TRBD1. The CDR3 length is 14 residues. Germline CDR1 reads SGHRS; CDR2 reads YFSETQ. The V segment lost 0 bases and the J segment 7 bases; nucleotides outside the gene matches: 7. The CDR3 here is CASSLGQGIGEQYF. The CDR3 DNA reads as TGCGCCAGCAGCTTGGGACAGGGTATTGGGGAGCAGTACTTC.

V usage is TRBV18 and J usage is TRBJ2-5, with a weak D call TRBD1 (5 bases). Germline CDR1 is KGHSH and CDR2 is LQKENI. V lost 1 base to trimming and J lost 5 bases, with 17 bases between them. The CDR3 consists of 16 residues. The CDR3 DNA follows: TGTGCCAGCTCACCACTATTCGGCAGGGCAAGGGAGACCCAGTACTTC. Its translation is CASSPLFGRARETQYF.

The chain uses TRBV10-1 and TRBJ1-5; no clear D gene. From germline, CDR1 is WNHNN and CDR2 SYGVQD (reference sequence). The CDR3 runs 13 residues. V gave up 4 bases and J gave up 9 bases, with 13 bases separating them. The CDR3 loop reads CASSGQPAGPQHF. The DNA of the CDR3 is TGCGCCAGCAGTGGGCAGCCTGCGGGGCCCCAGCATTTT.

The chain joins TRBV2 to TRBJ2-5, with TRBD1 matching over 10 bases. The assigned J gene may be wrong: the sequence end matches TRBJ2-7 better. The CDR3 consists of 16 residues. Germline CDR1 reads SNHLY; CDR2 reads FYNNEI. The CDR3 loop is CASNLARTGGSYEQYF. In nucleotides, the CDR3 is TGTGCCAGCAACCTAGCCCGGACAGGGGGCTCCTACGAGCAGTACTTC.

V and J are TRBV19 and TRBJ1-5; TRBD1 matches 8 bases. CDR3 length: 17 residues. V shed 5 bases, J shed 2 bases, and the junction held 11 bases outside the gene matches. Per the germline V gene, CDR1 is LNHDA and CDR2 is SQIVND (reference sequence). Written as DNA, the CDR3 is TGTGCCAGTAGTGGGGACAGGACGAACAGGGGCAATCAGCCCCAGCATTTT. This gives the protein CASSGDRTNRGNQPQHF. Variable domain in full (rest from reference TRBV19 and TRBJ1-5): DGGITQSPKYLFRKEGQNVTLSCEQNLNHDAMYWYRQDPGQGLRLIYYSQIVNDFQKGDIAEGYSVSREKKESFPLTVTSAQKNPTAFYLCASSGDRTNRGNQPQHFGDGTRLSIL.

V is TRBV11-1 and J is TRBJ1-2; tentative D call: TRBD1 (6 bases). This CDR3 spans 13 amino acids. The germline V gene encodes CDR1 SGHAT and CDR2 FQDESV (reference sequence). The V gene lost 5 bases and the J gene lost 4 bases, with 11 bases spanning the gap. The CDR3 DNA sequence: TGTGCCAGCAGCAAAGCGACAGGCTATGGCTACACCTTC. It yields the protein CASSKATGYGYTF.

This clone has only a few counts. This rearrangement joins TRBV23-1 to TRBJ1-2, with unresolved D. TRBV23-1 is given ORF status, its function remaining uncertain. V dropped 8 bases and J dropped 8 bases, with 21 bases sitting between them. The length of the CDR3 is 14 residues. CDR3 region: CASGRGLINVGYTF. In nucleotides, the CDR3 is TGCGCCAGCGGGCGCGGGCTCATTAATGTGGGCTACACCTTC.

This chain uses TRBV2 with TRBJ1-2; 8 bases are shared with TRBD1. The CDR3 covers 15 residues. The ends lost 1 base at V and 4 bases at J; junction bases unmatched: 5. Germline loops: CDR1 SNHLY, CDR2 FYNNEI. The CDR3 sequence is CASSEGQGAFYGYTF. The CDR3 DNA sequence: TGTGCCAGCAGTGAAGGTCAGGGGGCTTTCTATGGCTACACCTTC. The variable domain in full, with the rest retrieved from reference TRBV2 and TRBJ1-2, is EPEVTQTPSHQVTQMGQEVILRCVPISNHLYFYWYRQILGQKVEFLVSFYNNEISEKSEIFDDQFSVERPDGSNFTLKIRSTKLEDSAMYFCASSEGQGAFYGYTFGSGTRLTVV.

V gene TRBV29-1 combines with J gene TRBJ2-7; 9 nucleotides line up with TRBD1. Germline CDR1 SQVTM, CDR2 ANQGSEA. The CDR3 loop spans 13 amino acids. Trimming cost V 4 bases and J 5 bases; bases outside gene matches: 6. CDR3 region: CSVVSRTGDEQYF. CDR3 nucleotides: TGCAGCGTTGTTAGTCGGACAGGGGACGAGCAGTACTTC.

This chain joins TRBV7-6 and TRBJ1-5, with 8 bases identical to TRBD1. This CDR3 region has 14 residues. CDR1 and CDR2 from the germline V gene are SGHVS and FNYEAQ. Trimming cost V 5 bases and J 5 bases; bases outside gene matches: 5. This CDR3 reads CASSGRGQDQPQHF. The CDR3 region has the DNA TGTGCCAGCAGCGGCAGGGGGCAGGATCAGCCCCAGCATTTT.

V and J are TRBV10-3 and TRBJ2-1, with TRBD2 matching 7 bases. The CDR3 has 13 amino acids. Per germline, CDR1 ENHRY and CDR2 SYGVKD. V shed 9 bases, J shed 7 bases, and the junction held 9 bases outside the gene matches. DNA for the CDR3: TGTGCCATTAACACCGCGGGAGTTAATGAGCAGTTCTTC. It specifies CAINTAGVNEQFF.

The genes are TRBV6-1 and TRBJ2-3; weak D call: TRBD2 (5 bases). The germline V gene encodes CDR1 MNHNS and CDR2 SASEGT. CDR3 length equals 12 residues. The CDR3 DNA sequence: TGTTCCGGGGAGACCAGCACAGATACGCAGTATTTT. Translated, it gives CSGETSTDTQYF.

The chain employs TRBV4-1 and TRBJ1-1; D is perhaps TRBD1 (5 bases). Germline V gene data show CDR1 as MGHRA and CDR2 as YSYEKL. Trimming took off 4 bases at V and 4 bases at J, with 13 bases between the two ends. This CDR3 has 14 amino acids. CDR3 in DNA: TGCGCCAGCAGCCCACGCGACAGCTTCACTGAAGCTTTCTTT. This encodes CASSPRDSFTEAFF.

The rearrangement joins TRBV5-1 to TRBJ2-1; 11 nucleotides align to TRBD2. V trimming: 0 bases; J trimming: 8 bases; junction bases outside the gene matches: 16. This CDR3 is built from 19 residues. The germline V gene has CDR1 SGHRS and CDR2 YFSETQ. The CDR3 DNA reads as TGCGCCAGCAGCTTGGCTCTTACTAGCGGGAGTGGCTCCGCGGATGAGCAGTTCTTC. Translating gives CASSLALTSGSGSADEQFF. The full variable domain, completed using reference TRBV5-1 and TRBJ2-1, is KAGVTQTPRYLIKTRGQQVTLSCSPISGHRSVSWYQQTPGQGLQFLFEYFSETQRNKGNFPGRFSGRQFSNSRSEMNVSTLELGDSALYLCASSLALTSGSGSADEQFFGPGTRLTVL.

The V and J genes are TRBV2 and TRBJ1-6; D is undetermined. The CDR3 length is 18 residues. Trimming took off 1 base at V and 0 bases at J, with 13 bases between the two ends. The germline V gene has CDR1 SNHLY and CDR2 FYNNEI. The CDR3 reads CASSEDRESSSYNSPLHF. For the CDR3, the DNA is TGTGCCAGCAGTGAAGACCGGGAGTCAAGCTCCTATAATTCACCCCTCCACTTT.

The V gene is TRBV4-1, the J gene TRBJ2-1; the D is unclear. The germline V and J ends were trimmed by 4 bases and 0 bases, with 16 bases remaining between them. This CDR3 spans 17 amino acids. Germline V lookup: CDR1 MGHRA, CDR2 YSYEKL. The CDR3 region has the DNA TGCGCCAGCAGCCGCACTCTCACAGCAGACTCCTACAATGAGCAGTTCTTC. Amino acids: CASSRTLTADSYNEQFF.

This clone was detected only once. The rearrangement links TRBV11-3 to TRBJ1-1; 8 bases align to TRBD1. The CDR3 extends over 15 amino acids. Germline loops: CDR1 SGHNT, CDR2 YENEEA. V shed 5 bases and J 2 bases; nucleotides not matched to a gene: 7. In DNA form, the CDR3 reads TGTGCCAGCAGCCTCCGGGACAGGCCTAACACTGAAGCTTTCTTT. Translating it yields CASSLRDRPNTEAFF.

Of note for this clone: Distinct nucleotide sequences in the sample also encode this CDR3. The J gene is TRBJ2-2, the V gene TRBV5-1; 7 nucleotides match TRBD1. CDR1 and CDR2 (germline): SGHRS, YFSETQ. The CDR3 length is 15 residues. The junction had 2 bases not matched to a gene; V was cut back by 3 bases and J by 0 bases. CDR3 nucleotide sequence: TGCGCCAGCAGCTCCGGACAGGCGAACACCGGGGAGCTGTTTTTT. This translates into CASSSGQANTGELFF.